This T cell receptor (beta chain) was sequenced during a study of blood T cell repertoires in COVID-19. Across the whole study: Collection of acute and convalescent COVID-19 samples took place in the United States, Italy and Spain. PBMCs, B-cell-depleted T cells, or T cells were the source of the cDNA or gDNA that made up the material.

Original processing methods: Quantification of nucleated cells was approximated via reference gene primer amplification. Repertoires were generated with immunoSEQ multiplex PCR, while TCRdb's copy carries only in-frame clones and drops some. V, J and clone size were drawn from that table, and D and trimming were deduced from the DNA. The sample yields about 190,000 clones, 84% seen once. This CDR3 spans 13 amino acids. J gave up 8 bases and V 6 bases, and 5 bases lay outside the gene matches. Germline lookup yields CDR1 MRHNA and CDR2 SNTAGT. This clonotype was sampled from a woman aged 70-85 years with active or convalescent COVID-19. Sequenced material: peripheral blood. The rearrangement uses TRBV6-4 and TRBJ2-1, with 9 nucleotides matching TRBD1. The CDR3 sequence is CASSQDRGYEQFF. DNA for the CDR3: TGTGCCAGCAGCCAAGACAGGGGGTATGAGCAGTTCTTC.